Ten or more counts support the clone carrying this TCR beta chain. Its antigen remains unidentified. Authors of the study amplified TCR beta CDR3 regions from RNA transcripts. In the first-round RT-PCR of the TCR CDR3, the HTBI primer set was used. TCRdb itself ran the multiplex PCR reads through MiXCR, one entry per CDR3 protein. The sample contains around 690,000 distinct CDR3 sequences, 17% of which appear only once. This specimen comes from a study of T cells in Graves' hyperthyroidism and ophthalmopathy. Study-wide points: Blood samples included most of the expanded thyroid clonotypes exceeding 0.001.

The sequence was obtained from a man over 45 with Graves' hyperthyroidism. Material: blood.

CDR3 sequence: CAWSVKGTEQFF. As DNA, the CDR3 is TGTGCCTGGAGTGTAAAGGGCACTGAGCAGTTCTTC. The V and J genes are TRBV30 and TRBJ2-1; D is undetermined. This CDR3 is 12 amino acids long. Germline V lookup: CDR1 GTSNPN, CDR2 SVGIG (reference sequence). The V end was cut by 0 bases, the J end by 9 bases, with 9 bases between.